What follows are 30 T cell receptor beta chains derived from one specimen sequenced in a study of T cell responses to AZD1222 COVID-19 vaccine. Using immunoSEQ multiplex PCR, the repertoire was profiled, and TCRdb retains in-frame clones only, with some absent. The repertoire holds around 180,000 clones, with 94% as singletons. The sample consisted of peripheral blood, taken 28 days after the second AZD1222 dose. These receptors were taken from an adult who received the AZD1222 COVID-19 vaccine.

The V and J genes are TRBV5-6 and TRBJ1-2; 10 bases align to TRBD1. CDR3 length equals 15 residues. V shed 2 bases and J 5 bases; nucleotides not matched to a gene: 6. Germline CDR1 and CDR2: SGHDT and YYEEEE. The CDR3 DNA sequence: TGTGCCAGCAGCTTCTGGGACAGGGGCGGATATGGCTACACCTTC. Protein product: CASSFWDRGGYGYTF.

The chain joins TRBV19 to TRBJ2-1, with TRBD2 identical over 7 bases. The V and J ends lost 3 bases and 5 bases, in that order; junction bases with no gene match: 7. This CDR3 contains 15 residues. Germline V gene sequence: CDR1 LNHDA, CDR2 SQIVND (reference sequence). This CDR3 reads CASSMGLPADNEQFF. The CDR3 nucleotides are TGTGCCAGTAGTATGGGACTACCAGCCGACAATGAGCAGTTCTTC.

The chain uses TRBV18 and TRBJ2-7, with D tentatively TRBD1 (5 bases). The CDR3 totals 13 residues. Deletions cut 6 bases from V and 6 bases from J, with 15 bases between. Germline values: CDR1 KGHSH, CDR2 LQKENI. CDR3 residues: CASSPSTVGEQYF. Here the CDR3 DNA reads TGTGCCAGCTCGCCCTCGACAGTAGGCGAGCAGTACTTC.

The V and J genes are TRBV25-1 and TRBJ1-1; D ambiguous. V lost 2 bases and J 0 bases, leaving 13 bases between the germline ends. Germline lookup yields CDR1 MGHDK and CDR2 SYGVNS. The CDR3 runs to 16 residues. CDR3 DNA: TGTGCCAGCAGTGAAGGAGGACCGCCGATGAACACTGAAGCTTTCTTT. Encoded protein: CASSEGGPPMNTEAFF. The full variable domain, rest sourced from reference TRBV25-1 and TRBJ1-1, is EADIYQTPRYLVIGTGKKITLECSQTMGHDKMYWYQQDPGMELHLIHYSYGVNSTEKGDLSSESTVSRIRTEHFPLTLESARPSHTSQYLCASSEGGPPMNTEAFFGQGTRLTVV.

The chain has TRBV28 and TRBJ2-7; 8 nucleotides align to TRBD1. The CDR3 has 16 amino acids. Trimming at V came to 1 base and at J to 3 bases, leaving 8 bases not matched to a gene. Germline CDR1 reads MDHEN; CDR2 reads SYDVKM. The CDR3 bases are TGTGCCAGCAGTTTATTTATCAGGGGGCAGTTCTACGAGCAGTACTTC. This gives the protein CASSLFIRGQFYEQYF.

This sequence joins TRBV25-1 and TRBJ2-2; D remains unclear. CDR1 and CDR2 (germline): MGHDK, SYGVNS. Trimming cost V 6 bases and J 6 bases, with 11 bases left between them. The CDR3 extends over 13 amino acids. The CDR3 region is CASRVKMAGELFF. The DNA for the CDR3 is TGTGCCAGCAGAGTCAAAATGGCCGGGGAGCTGTTTTTT.

The sample holds one count of this clone. This chain links TRBV7-9 with TRBJ2-5; D possibly corresponds to TRBD2 (5 bases). V lost 7 bases and J lost 3, with 18 bases in between. The CDR3 has 15 amino acids. CDR1 is SEHNR, CDR2 FQNEAQ, per germline (reference sequence). CDR3 nucleotides: TGTGCCAGCATTCCCCACGAGGGTAATAAAGAGACCCAGTACTTC. This encodes CASIPHEGNKETQYF.

The chain couples TRBV6-5 to TRBJ1-5; the D is unclear. Germline V gene sequence: CDR1 MNHEY, CDR2 SVGAGI. There are 12 residues in the CDR3. Between the trimmed V and J ends, which lost 7 bases and 5 bases, there was a span of 9 bases. The CDR3 is CASNLLDQPQHF. The CDR3 DNA reads TGTGCCAGCAACCTGTTAGATCAGCCCCAGCATTTT.

The rearrangement links TRBV4-2 to TRBJ1-1; D is perhaps TRBD1 (5 bases). The CDR3 has 15 residues. The germline gives CDR1 LGHNA, CDR2 YNFKEQ. V was cut by 2 bases and J by 2 bases, with 12 bases left in between. CDR3 DNA: TGTGCCAGCAGCCAACACACCGACAGTAACACTGAAGCTTTCTTT. Its translation is CASSQHTDSNTEAFF.

The CDR3 here is CASSSRLAGGPLSSYEQYF. CDR3 coding DNA: TGTGCCAGCAGTTCTAGACTAGCGGGGGGGCCTTTATCCTCCTACGAGCAGTACTTC. The genes are TRBV27 and TRBJ2-7, with TRBD2 matching over 14 bases. The CDR3 contains 19 residues. Trimming cost V 4 bases and J 0 bases; bases outside gene matches: 11. Looked up from germline, CDR1 is MNHEY and CDR2 is SMNVEV (reference sequence).

The chain recombines TRBV4-1 with TRBJ2-3; D unclear. Germline loops: CDR1 MGHRA, CDR2 YSYEKL. This CDR3 region has 14 residues. The V end lost 5 bases, the J end lost 5 bases, and 14 bases lay between the germline ends. CDR3 amino acids: CASSESWAQDTQYF. The DNA for the CDR3 is TGCGCCAGCAGCGAAAGTTGGGCTCAAGATACGCAGTATTTT.

The chain recombines TRBV11-3 with TRBJ2-3; 9 nucleotides align to TRBD1. V lost 5 bases, J lost 3 bases, and 6 bases stayed unmatched. Germline V gene data show CDR1 as SGHNT and CDR2 as YENEEA. CDR3 length equals 15 residues. The CDR3 is CASSLRQGGTDTQYF. As DNA, the CDR3 is TGTGCCAGCAGCCTGAGACAGGGGGGGACAGATACGCAGTATTTT.

This sequence joins TRBV30 and TRBJ1-1; D uncertain. The V end was cut by 0 bases, the J end by 2 bases, with 7 bases between. CDR3 size: 13 residues. Germline V gene lookup returns CDR1 GTSNPN and CDR2 SVGIG (reference sequence). CDR3 region: CAWSVSSNTEAFF. CDR3 nucleotides: TGTGCCTGGAGTGTATCCTCAAACACTGAAGCTTTCTTT.

The chain links TRBV29-1 to TRBJ1-2; no clear D gene. The V end lost 3 bases, the J end lost 6 bases, and 14 bases lay between the germline ends. Germline V gene data show CDR1 as SQVTM and CDR2 as ANQGSEA. This CDR3 is 13 amino acids long. CDR3 protein: CSVDPGESHGYTF. In DNA, the CDR3 is TGCAGCGTTGATCCTGGGGAGTCCCATGGCTACACCTTC.

About this clone: Different DNA sequences within this sample yield the same CDR3. The CDR3 here is CASSMDRDYGYTF. The DNA of the CDR3 is TGTGCCAGTAGTATGGACAGGGACTATGGCTACACCTTC. The gene calls are TRBV19 and TRBJ1-2; 8 positions agree with TRBD1. The CDR3 runs 13 residues. Germline loops: CDR1 LNHDA, CDR2 SQIVND (reference sequence). Germline trimming cut 3 bases from V and 3 bases from J; bases unmatched to any gene: 0.

V is TRBV11-3 and J is TRBJ2-1; TRBD1 aligns across 7 bases. This CDR3 has 14 amino acids. CDR1 and CDR2 (germline): SGHNT, YENEEA. With 3 bases clipped from V and 8 bases from J, the junction kept 7 bases outside the gene matches. Written as DNA, the CDR3 is TGTGCCAGCAGCTTGGACAGGTTTGGGTATGAGCAGTTCTTC. The encoded protein is CASSLDRFGYEQFF.

The rearrangement uses TRBV10-3 and TRBJ2-2, with TRBD1 matching over 7 bases. From germline, CDR1 is ENHRY and CDR2 SYGVKD. V shed 4 bases, J shed 2 bases, and the junction held 7 bases outside the gene matches. The CDR3 extends over 16 amino acids. In DNA, the CDR3 is TGTGCCATCAGTGGGGAGACAGGGTTTAACACCGGGGAGCTGTTTTTT. It translates to CAISGETGFNTGELFF.

This chain joins TRBV19 and TRBJ2-3; possibly TRBD2 for D (5 bases). CDR1 and CDR2 from the germline V gene are LNHDA and SQIVND (reference sequence). Trimming took 5 bases from V and 5 from J, leaving 17 bases between them. The CDR3 contains 15 residues. The CDR3 sequence: CASSLRLGLKDTQYF. DNA for the CDR3: TGTGCCAGTAGTCTCCGGCTCGGACTGAAAGATACGCAGTATTTT.

The gene calls are TRBV25-1 and TRBJ2-5; D gene unclear. Trimming shortened V by 3 bases and J by 9 bases, and 8 bases separated the two germline ends. The germline V gene encodes CDR1 MGHDK and CDR2 SYGVNS. CDR3 length: 11 residues. The CDR3 is CASSDFGAQYF. CDR3 bases: TGTGCCAGCAGTGATTTTGGAGCCCAGTACTTC.

The rearrangement joins TRBV7-2 to TRBJ1-2; possible D gene TRBD1, 6 bases. The CDR3 is made up of 13 amino acids. The germline V gene has CDR1 SGHTA and CDR2 FQGNSA. V gave up 8 bases and J gave up 4 bases, with 14 bases separating them. The CDR3 DNA reads TGTGCCAGCCATTTAGGAGGGGGCTATGGCTACACCTTC. It is translated as CASHLGGGYGYTF.

The chain is built from TRBV18 and TRBJ2-7; D remains ambiguous. Trimming cost V 3 bases and J 1 base, with 4 bases left between them. There are 12 residues in the CDR3. The germline V gene encodes CDR1 KGHSH and CDR2 LQKENI. CDR3 protein: CASSPLSYEQYF. In nucleotides, the CDR3 is TGTGCCAGCTCACCCCTTTCCTACGAGCAGTACTTC.

The chain recombines TRBV7-2 with TRBJ1-1, with unresolved D. Germline CDR1 is SGHTA and CDR2 is FQGNSA. CDR3 length equals 14 residues. Trimming stripped 3 bases from V and 0 bases from J, with 8 bases between. The DNA for the CDR3 is TGTGCCAGCAGCTTTACAGTGGTGAACACTGAAGCTTTCTTT. This gives the protein CASSFTVVNTEAFF.

The chain recombines TRBV6-4 with TRBJ2-3; D may match TRBD1 or TRBD2 (6 bases each). Germline lookup yields CDR1 MRHNA and CDR2 SNTAGT. This CDR3 region has 15 residues. The germline V and J ends were trimmed by 6 bases and 5 bases, with 18 bases remaining between them. CDR3 nucleotides: TGTGCCAGCAGCCTCTGGGGGGCGGGGAGAGATACGCAGTATTTT. This translates into CASSLWGAGRDTQYF.

The chain has TRBV6-1 and TRBJ1-1; D uncertain. In germline, CDR1 is MNHNS, CDR2 SASEGT. The CDR3 runs to 14 residues. Trimming shortened V by 1 base and J by 0 bases, and 6 bases separated the two germline ends. CDR3 coding DNA: TGTGCCAGCAGTGAAGTAACGATGAACACTGAAGCTTTCTTT. Protein product: CASSEVTMNTEAFF.

The V gene is TRBV24-1, the J gene TRBJ1-4, with TRBD1 matching over 8 bases. With 3 bases clipped from V and 5 bases from J, the junction kept 4 bases outside the gene matches. In germline, CDR1 is KGHDR, CDR2 SFDVKD. The CDR3 covers 15 residues. CDR3 loop: CATSDPHRGNEKLFF. The CDR3 bases are TGTGCCACCAGTGATCCTCACAGGGGGAATGAAAAACTGTTTTTT.

This clone has just one count. The rearrangement uses TRBV11-2 and TRBJ2-5; D is uncertain. From germline, CDR1 is SGHAT and CDR2 FQNNGV. Trimming removed 5 bases from V and 7 bases from J, with 14 bases in between. The CDR3 runs 13 residues. CDR3 nucleotide sequence: TGTGCCAGCAGCCAATCCATGGAGCGGACCCAGTACTTC. Amino acids: CASSQSMERTQYF.

The V and J genes are TRBV25-1 and TRBJ1-2; TRBD1 is a possible D gene (6 bases). Germline V gene lookup returns CDR1 MGHDK and CDR2 SYGVNS. The ends were cut back, 1 base at V and 8 bases at J, with 14 bases in the middle. The length of the CDR3 is 14 residues. Here the CDR3 reads CASSEFLGARGYTF. The CDR3 DNA reads TGTGCCAGCAGTGAATTTCTGGGGGCGAGGGGCTACACCTTC.

V is TRBV10-3 and J is TRBJ1-1, with TRBD1 identical over 7 bases. Unmatched junction bases numbered 11, after V lost 3 bases and J lost 4 bases. This CDR3 comprises 16 residues. Germline V gene lookup returns CDR1 ENHRY and CDR2 SYGVKD. The CDR3 reads CAISDRTGKGATEAFF. CDR3 DNA sequence: TGTGCCATCAGTGATCGGACCGGCAAGGGGGCCACTGAAGCTTTCTTT.

CDR3 in DNA: TGTGCCAGCAGGTCCGGAAAGGCAGCCAAGGGCCAGCCCCAGCATTTT. Protein sequence: CASRSGKAAKGQPQHF. The J gene is TRBJ1-5, the V gene TRBV27; D is undetermined. Trimming removed 6 bases at V and 7 bases at J, with 22 bases between. From germline, CDR1 is MNHEY and CDR2 SMNVEV (reference sequence). CDR3 size: 16 residues.

The genes are TRBV12-3 or TRBV12-4 and TRBJ1-2, with D possibly TRBD1 on 5 matching bases. There are 13 residues in the CDR3. V lost 6 bases, J lost 0 bases, and 8 bases lay in between. CDR3 protein: CASRGTANYGYTF. As DNA, the CDR3 is TGTGCCAGCAGAGGGACGGCTAACTATGGCTACACCTTC.